Listed below are T cell receptor beta chains from one sample, sequenced in a study of monozygotic twins with inflammatory bowel disease. TCRdb reprocessed the 5' RACE reads, with one entry per CDR3 protein and no DNA. Across around 97,000 distinct CDR3 sequences, the top ten clones capture under 2.5% of the sample. Sequencing input: blood. The receptors derive from a human donor with ulcerative colitis or Crohn's disease, or a healthy co-twin of an affected twin (not recorded which). Both conserved end residues are part of each CDR3.

v_gene: TRBV7-2; j_gene: TRBJ1-1; CDR3aa: CASSLETVTTEAFF
v_gene: TRBV6-2/TRBV6-3; j_gene: TRBJ2-2; CDR3aa: CASSQLAGSAGTGELFF
v_gene: TRBV14; j_gene: TRBJ2-3; CDR3aa: CASSQTHPRGEERADTQYF
v_gene: TRBV20-1; j_gene: TRBJ1-4; CDR3aa: CSARGDRVREKLFF
v_gene: TRBV30; j_gene: TRBJ1-5; CDR3aa: CAWSTYSNQPQHF
v_gene: TRBV18; j_gene: TRBJ2-1; CDR3aa: CASSLPGTSGGNEQFF
v_gene: TRBV10-2; j_gene: TRBJ2-1; CDR3aa: CASSEYTGGSNEQFF
v_gene: TRBV20-1; j_gene: TRBJ2-5; CDR3aa: CSAIRPKGGLAGVAGDQYF
v_gene: TRBV15; j_gene: TRBJ2-7; CDR3aa: CATSWGDRGLYEQYF
v_gene: TRBV5-1; j_gene: TRBJ2-1; CDR3aa: CASSLRATDTYNEQFF
v_gene: TRBV12-3/TRBV12-4; j_gene: TRBJ2-5; CDR3aa: CASSFGRKIETQYF
v_gene: TRBV5-5; j_gene: TRBJ1-5; CDR3aa: CASSPPPGSNQPQHF
v_gene: TRBV5-1; j_gene: TRBJ2-1; CDR3aa: CASSLDPNSLQGNEQFF
v_gene: TRBV15; j_gene: TRBJ2-5; CDR3aa: CATSRTTTGGQKTQYF
v_gene: TRBV7-7; j_gene: TRBJ2-5; CDR3aa: CASSLDRAPQETQYF
v_gene: TRBV28; j_gene: TRBJ2-7; CDR3aa: CASSLTGPFYEQYF
v_gene: TRBV5-1; j_gene: TRBJ2-4; CDR3aa: CASSLAPGGFGNIQYF
v_gene: TRBV15; j_gene: TRBJ2-6; CDR3aa: CATSLNWGSGANVLTF
v_gene: TRBV4-3; j_gene: TRBJ1-2; CDR3aa: CASSQSPGANYGYTF
v_gene: TRBV20-1; j_gene: TRBJ1-3; CDR3aa: CSAREVEGNSGNTIYF
v_gene: TRBV6-2/TRBV6-3; j_gene: TRBJ2-5; CDR3aa: CASRSGGFETQYF
v_gene: TRBV3-1; j_gene: TRBJ2-7; CDR3aa: CASSPTGGYEQYF
v_gene: TRBV4-3; j_gene: TRBJ2-5; CDR3aa: CASSQEGPLRGAGETQYF
v_gene: TRBV7-2; j_gene: TRBJ2-3; CDR3aa: CASSPRPLAGSGDTQYF
v_gene: TRBV14; j_gene: TRBJ2-4; CDR3aa: CASSQDAKNIQYF
v_gene: TRBV6-1; j_gene: TRBJ2-4; CDR3aa: CASSRSGTSVGFAKNIQYF
v_gene: TRBV5-1; j_gene: TRBJ2-5; CDR3aa: CASSLGLAGDQQETQYF
v_gene: TRBV2; j_gene: TRBJ2-5; CDR3aa: CASSVASGIGETQYF
v_gene: TRBV7-2; j_gene: TRBJ1-2; CDR3aa: CASSDRRLNYGYTF
v_gene: TRBV7-2; j_gene: TRBJ2-3; CDR3aa: CASSTRALKSTDTQYF
v_gene: TRBV29-1; j_gene: TRBJ2-2; CDR3aa: CSVKPTGTSGGELFF
v_gene: TRBV12-3/TRBV12-4; j_gene: TRBJ2-7; CDR3aa: CASSSRSEQYF
v_gene: TRBV15; j_gene: TRBJ1-4; CDR3aa: CATSRDWVRESEKLFF
v_gene: TRBV13; j_gene: TRBJ1-6; CDR3aa: CASSLPAAPLHF
v_gene: TRBV20-1; j_gene: TRBJ2-2; CDR3aa: CSASRSEITGELFF
v_gene: TRBV5-5; j_gene: TRBJ2-5; CDR3aa: CASSLNGQETQYF
v_gene: TRBV6-2/TRBV6-3; j_gene: TRBJ2-5; CDR3aa: CASSPYPTSGGAKTQYF
v_gene: TRBV12-3/TRBV12-4; j_gene: TRBJ2-7; CDR3aa: CASSTSGGPYEQYF
v_gene: TRBV27; j_gene: TRBJ2-1; CDR3aa: CASSFQAGTAFYNEQFF
v_gene: TRBV3-1; j_gene: TRBJ2-6; CDR3aa: CASSLGASGANVLTF
v_gene: TRBV29-1; j_gene: TRBJ2-1; CDR3aa: CSVERAGRPNEQFF
v_gene: TRBV30; j_gene: TRBJ2-1; CDR3aa: CAWATGTGGPNEQFF
v_gene: TRBV7-2; j_gene: TRBJ2-7; CDR3aa: CASSLKGSLSYEQYF
v_gene: TRBV24-1; j_gene: TRBJ2-7; CDR3aa: CATSDPSGGNDYEQYF
v_gene: TRBV28; j_gene: TRBJ2-7; CDR3aa: CVSSLVAYEQYF
v_gene: TRBV30; j_gene: TRBJ2-1; CDR3aa: CASPRQSPAYNEQFF
v_gene: TRBV7-9; j_gene: TRBJ1-5; CDR3aa: CASSLTGNQPQHF
v_gene: TRBV5-1; j_gene: TRBJ2-1; CDR3aa: CASSFWGSEKDEQFF
v_gene: TRBV30; j_gene: TRBJ2-4; CDR3aa: CAWSRGSGAKNIQYF
v_gene: TRBV20-1; j_gene: TRBJ1-1; CDR3aa: CSASYMNTEAFF
v_gene: TRBV5-4; j_gene: TRBJ2-7; CDR3aa: CASSLGGRAYEQYF
v_gene: TRBV3-1; j_gene: TRBJ2-1; CDR3aa: CASSLGTSGPNEQFF
v_gene: TRBV5-1; j_gene: TRBJ1-1; CDR3aa: CASRPLTGFAEAFF
v_gene: TRBV9; j_gene: TRBJ2-1; CDR3aa: CASSVGKGLGYNEQFF
v_gene: TRBV7-2; j_gene: TRBJ2-1; CDR3aa: CASRHLAASYNEQFF
v_gene: TRBV6-5; j_gene: TRBJ1-2; CDR3aa: CASSYVQGTPSFYGYTF
v_gene: TRBV3-1; j_gene: TRBJ1-1; CDR3aa: CASSHADRGEAFF